One and the same sample provided the 19 T cell receptor beta chains below, sequenced in a study of regulatory T cells in long-lasting Graves disease. Stated time point: newly diagnosed GD, antithyroid drugs for less than 3 months. The TCR library was prepared using RNA isolated from PBMCs. The authors built TCR beta libraries using iRepertoire HTBI primers and Arm-PCR of CDR3 regions. TCRdb itself ran the multiplex PCR reads through MiXCR, one entry per CDR3 protein. Of over 200,000 distinct CDR3 sequences in the sample, roughly 18% were seen once. The sample consisted of peripheral blood mononuclear cells (PBMCs), taken at new diagnosis, from a patient treated with antithyroid drugs. All receptors come from a female donor with Graves disease.

This clonotype occurred a few times. The rearrangement uses TRBV7-9 and TRBJ2-1; TRBD2 might be the D (6 bases). Trimming removed 4 bases from V and 5 bases from J, with 12 bases in between. Looked up from germline, CDR1 is SEHNR and CDR2 is FQNEAQ (reference sequence). This CDR3 is built from 14 residues. CDR3 DNA sequence: TGTGCCAGCAGCTGGGCTAGCGTTGACAATGAGCAGTTCTTC. Its protein is CASSWASVDNEQFF.

This clonotype was picked up many times. This chain uses TRBV10-3 with TRBJ1-1, with D perhaps TRBD1 (5 bases). V gave up 6 bases and J gave up 1 base, with 9 bases separating them. Germline V gene sequence: CDR1 ENHRY, CDR2 SYGVKD. This CDR3 comprises 13 residues. The CDR3 sequence: CAIRGTRNTEAFF. CDR3 bases: TGTGCCATCAGGGGGACTCGGAACACTGAAGCTTTCTTT.

Comment on this clonotype: The junction shows a germline mismatch at one end, possibly a read error. V and J are TRBV29-1 and TRBJ1-1; a weak D match, TRBD1 (5 bases). Germline CDR1 reads SQVTM; CDR2 reads ANQGSEA. This CDR3 has 13 residues. CDR3: CSVKQDLNTGAFF. The CDR3 DNA is TGCAGCGTTAAACAGGATTTGAACACTGGAGCTTTCTTT.

This clonotype was picked up many times. The chain combines TRBV2 with TRBJ1-1, with D possibly TRBD1 on 6 matching bases. Germline CDR1 is SNHLY and CDR2 is FYNNEI. Trimming took 6 bases from V and 11 from J, leaving 13 bases between them. This CDR3 region has 11 residues. Here the CDR3 DNA reads TGTGCCAGCAGAGGGGGGCTTGGGGCTTTCTTT. Amino acid sequence: CASRGGLGAFF. The whole variable domain, remainder taken from reference TRBV2 and TRBJ1-1, is EPEVTQTPSHQVTQMGQEVILRCVPISNHLYFYWYRQILGQKVEFLVSFYNNEISEKSEIFDDQFSVERPDGSNFTLKIRSTKLEDSAMYFCASRGGLGAFFGQGTRLTVV.

This clonotype appeared many times. V usage is TRBV18 and J usage is TRBJ1-2, with 8 bases identical to TRBD1. Germline values: CDR1 KGHSH, CDR2 LQKENI. The CDR3 loop spans 13 amino acids. V lost 3 bases, J lost 5 bases, and 2 bases stayed unmatched. The CDR3 loop reads CASSPQGAYGYTF. CDR3 sequence (DNA): TGTGCCAGCTCACCCCAGGGGGCGTATGGCTACACCTTC.

The rearrangement links TRBV29-1 to TRBJ1-1; D is uncertain. Germline lookup yields CDR1 SQVTM and CDR2 ANQGSEA. V was cut by 0 bases and J by 0 bases, with 8 bases left in between. The CDR3 is 14 residues long. The CDR3 protein is CSVEDPLVNTEAFF. The CDR3 DNA follows: TGCAGCGTTGAAGATCCCCTAGTGAACACTGAAGCTTTCTTT.

This clonotype was detected ten times or more. The chain employs TRBV13 and TRBJ2-2; a possible D gene is TRBD2 (5 bases). The germline V gene encodes CDR1 PRHDT and CDR2 FYEKMQ (reference sequence). V lost 1 base to trimming and J lost 2 bases, with 11 bases between them. The CDR3 runs 16 residues. The DNA of the CDR3 is TGTGCCAGCAGCTTAGAACTGGGAGTAAACACCGGGGAGCTGTTTTTT. Protein: CASSLELGVNTGELFF.

This clonotype was found many times. This chain links TRBV13 with TRBJ1-5, with D possibly matching TRBD1 (5 bases). This CDR3 has 13 amino acids. Germline lookup yields CDR1 PRHDT and CDR2 FYEKMQ (reference sequence). V shed 5 bases and J shed 6 bases, with 11 bases lying between them. CDR3 residues: CASSPGVRQPQHF. CDR3 nucleotides: TGTGCCAGCAGCCCGGGGGTACGTCAGCCCCAGCATTTT.

This clonotype has a count of ten or more. This chain links TRBV5-1 with TRBJ1-4; 11 bases fit TRBD1. This CDR3 is built from 16 residues. The germline V gene encodes CDR1 SGHRS and CDR2 YFSETQ. The J segment lost 7 bases and the V segment lost 0 bases, leaving 5 bases of the junction unmatched. Here the CDR3 reads CASSLAGTGGPEKLFF. The CDR3 coding sequence is TGCGCCAGCAGCTTGGCGGGGACAGGGGGTCCTGAAAAACTGTTTTTT.

This clonotype was observed at least ten times. The V gene is TRBV10-3, the J gene TRBJ2-7; 12 bases align to TRBD2. CDR1 is ENHRY and CDR2 is SYGVKD in the germline V gene. The junction had 7 bases not matched to a gene; V was cut back by 3 bases and J by 4 bases. The CDR3 extends over 16 amino acids. The CDR3 loop reads CAISDGVGTSGYEQYF. In DNA, the CDR3 is TGTGCCATCAGTGACGGCGTTGGGACTAGCGGGTACGAGCAGTACTTC.

As regards this clonotype: A much bigger clone sits one base away, suggesting this may be a read error. The chain combines TRBV6-1 with TRBJ2-4, with 7 bases aligning to TRBD1. Germline trimming cut 7 bases from V and 5 bases from J; bases unmatched to any gene: 8. This CDR3 has 14 amino acids. The V gene's germline CDR1 is MNHNS and CDR2 SASEGT. The DNA of the CDR3 is TGTGCCAGCATTTGGGACAGATCCGAAAACATTCAGTACTTC. Translation gives CASIWDRSENIQYF.

This clonotype was seen a few times. J is TRBJ2-3 and V is TRBV6-5; D is possibly TRBD1 (6 bases). V was clipped by 2 bases and J by 4 bases, with 10 bases between them. CDR3 size: 14 residues. Looked up from germline, CDR1 is MNHEY and CDR2 is SVGAGI. CDR3: CASSYVQGADTQYF. The CDR3 nucleotides read TGTGCCAGCAGTTACGTACAGGGAGCAGATACGCAGTATTTT.

This clonotype was observed many times. CDR3: CASSPTGGYYEQYF. The CDR3 coding sequence is TGTGCCAGCTCACCAACGGGAGGGTACTACGAGCAGTACTTC. The chain couples TRBV18 to TRBJ2-7; TRBD2 agrees at 8 bases. This CDR3 spans 14 amino acids. J lost 3 bases, V lost 2 bases, and 3 bases had no gene match. Germline-derived CDR1 and CDR2 are KGHSH and LQKENI.

In this sample, this clonotype turned up many times. This chain links TRBV30 with TRBJ2-5; D may correspond to TRBD1 or TRBD2 (5 bases each). V lost 0 bases to trimming and J lost 5 bases, with 10 bases between them. CDR1 is GTSNPN and CDR2 is SVGIG in the germline V gene (reference sequence). The CDR3 is 13 residues long. CDR3 in amino acids: CAWSVTGGETQYF. As DNA, the CDR3 is TGTGCCTGGAGTGTAACAGGAGGCGAGACCCAGTACTTC.

This clonotype was seen at least ten times. The rearrangement joins TRBV11-3 to TRBJ2-2; the D is unclear. With 3 bases removed from V and 4 bases from J, the gap between germline ends came to 6 bases. Per germline, CDR1 SGHNT and CDR2 YENEEA. The CDR3 totals 13 residues. CDR3 loop: CASSFLFTGELFF. The CDR3, as DNA: TGTGCCAGCAGCTTTTTATTCACCGGGGAGCTGTTTTTT.

This chain joins TRBV3-1 and TRBJ2-1; D not resolved. The CDR3 contains 11 residues. Germline-derived CDR1 and CDR2 are LGHDT and YNNKEL (reference sequence). Trimming shortened V by 2 bases and J by 10 bases, and 6 bases separated the two germline ends. The CDR3 protein is CASSQSGEQFF. The DNA of the CDR3 is TGTGCCAGCAGCCAAAGTGGCGAGCAGTTCTTC.

This clonotype was observed many times. The V and J genes are TRBV30 and TRBJ2-7; 8 bases fit TRBD1. This CDR3 spans 12 amino acids. The germline CDR1 and CDR2 sequences are GTSNPN and SVGIG (reference sequence). The ends lost 3 bases at V and 7 bases at J; junction bases unmatched: 5. Here the CDR3 reads CAWSRDRGEQYF. For the CDR3, the DNA is TGTGCCTGGAGCCGTGACAGGGGTGAGCAGTACTTC.

This clonotype was recorded a few times. The chain has TRBV4-1 and TRBJ2-3; TRBD2 matches 11 bases. Germline values: CDR1 MGHRA, CDR2 YSYEKL. Unmatched junction bases numbered 9, after V lost 2 bases and J lost 5 bases. CDR3 length: 17 residues. The CDR3 loop is CASSQPSTSGTGDTQYF. For the CDR3, the DNA is TGCGCCAGCAGCCAACCCTCGACTAGCGGGACAGGAGATACGCAGTATTTT.

This clonotype was seen at least ten times. This rearrangement joins TRBV9 to TRBJ2-2; TRBD1 agrees at 7 bases. V was clipped by 3 bases and J by 0 bases; unmatched bases: 5. Per germline, CDR1 SGDLS and CDR2 YYNGEE. This CDR3 spans 16 amino acids. CDR3 nucleotide sequence: TGTGCCAGCAGCGGTAGACAGGGTTCGAACACCGGGGAGCTGTTTTTT. This translates into CASSGRQGSNTGELFF.